This is a list of T cell receptor beta chains from one sample in a study of blood T cells in healthy people across ages. TCRdb analysed the 5' RACE reads with MiXCR anew, one entry per CDR3 protein. The sample yields about a million distinct CDR3 sequences, just over 50% seen once. The sample taken for sequencing was blood. These receptors were obtained from a woman aged 60-75 years in good health. The CDR3 runs from the conserved cysteine through the conserved F or W.

j_call | v_call | cdr3_aa
TRBJ2-6 | TRBV4-3 | CASSQDPGGRAFGANVLTF
TRBJ2-7 | TRBV29-1 | CSFSRDRASEQYF
TRBJ2-5 | TRBV4-1 | CASSRQGSSETGRTQYF
TRBJ2-4 | TRBV7-2 | CASSLQTGLLAKNIQYF
TRBJ2-5 | TRBV6-1 | CASSEARWTKGEQYF
TRBJ2-3 | TRBV5-1 | CASSLEQGTDTQYF
TRBJ2-1 | TRBV11-2 | CASSLVWGGSSYNEQFF
TRBJ2-5 | TRBV20-1 | CSARLLVRETQYF
TRBJ2-5 | TRBV20-1 | CSAPWLAGVWETQYF
TRBJ2-7 | TRBV20-1 | CSARGQGDRYEQYF
TRBJ2-5 | TRBV29-1 | CSVVAEPQETQYF
TRBJ2-7 | TRBV2 | CASIRGEGYEQYF
TRBJ2-1 | TRBV4-1 | CASSHLTGGLNNEQFF
TRBJ1-6 | TRBV7-2 | CASSYKGAHNSPLHF
TRBJ2-3 | TRBV7-3 | CASSLSVAGSDTQYF
NA | TRBV4-3 | CTSSQERRGYEQYF
TRBJ2-7 | TRBV29-1 | CSVESRGHEQYF
TRBJ2-3 | TRBV10-1 | CASSPNKYTQYF
TRBJ2-1 | TRBV4-1 | CASSQDSGGRAYDNEQFF
TRBJ1-2 | TRBV7-9 | CASSPQGGYGYTF
TRBJ2-7 | TRBV15 | CATSREPIGVEQYF
TRBJ1-1 | TRBV12-3/TRBV12-4 | CASSLAHRENTEAFF
TRBJ2-3 | TRBV7-2 | CASSSNQGARTDTQYF
TRBJ2-7 | TRBV10-3 | CAISDLDSSEQYF
TRBJ2-6 | TRBV25-1 | CASRGSGANVLTF
TRBJ2-3 | TRBV7-9 | CASSWRGRQGTGTQYF
TRBJ1-5 | TRBV4-1 | CASSQTQRSYSNQPQHF
TRBJ1-2 | TRBV5-1 | CASSSGSGAAYGYTF
TRBJ2-2 | TRBV5-1 | CASSPPGLVNTGELFF
TRBJ2-7 | TRBV6-5 | CASTREPGWNEQYF
TRBJ1-2 | TRBV11-2 | CASSFGPTTYGYTF
TRBJ2-3 | TRBV5-1 | CASSSGLHSRDTQYF
TRBJ2-5 | TRBV7-9 | CASSSTRNEETQYF
TRBJ2-1 | TRBV7-8 | CASSSRLGIDNEQFF
NA | TRBV20-1 | CSAKGLAGGEQYF
TRBJ2-5 | TRBV12-3/TRBV12-4 | CASSWTGIETQYF
TRBJ1-6 | TRBV20-1 | CSAYLRTVPNSPLHF
TRBJ1-2 | TRBV6-1 | CASSGLRGGAIGYGYTF
NA | TRBV6-1 | CASIRWQAYEQYF
TRBJ2-7 | TRBV5-1 | CASSFEQGGEQYF
TRBJ2-5 | TRBV11-2 | CASSQDRGQETQYF
TRBJ2-3 | TRBV10-2 | CASSEPTGIDTQYF
TRBJ2-1 | TRBV4-1 | CASSQDPTRSNEQFF
TRBJ2-3 | TRBV5-4 | CASSPGRQTDTQYF
NA | TRBV28 | CASGRRLAGASSYEQYF
TRBJ2-4 | TRBV3-1 | CASSIRTRGIQYF
TRBJ2-7 | TRBV29-1 | CSVAGLAGGSEQYF
TRBJ2-3 | TRBV7-2 | CASSRTSGKGGTQYF
TRBJ2-3 | TRBV12-3/TRBV12-4 | CASIHSGSTDTQYF
TRBJ2-7 | TRBV28 | CASLAAGPGGYEQYF
TRBJ2-5 | TRBV28 | CASSPAGTTVGEQYF
TRBJ2-3 | TRBV27 | CASSKTSSGRGTDTQYF
TRBJ2-7 | TRBV30 | CAWSALRAYEQYF